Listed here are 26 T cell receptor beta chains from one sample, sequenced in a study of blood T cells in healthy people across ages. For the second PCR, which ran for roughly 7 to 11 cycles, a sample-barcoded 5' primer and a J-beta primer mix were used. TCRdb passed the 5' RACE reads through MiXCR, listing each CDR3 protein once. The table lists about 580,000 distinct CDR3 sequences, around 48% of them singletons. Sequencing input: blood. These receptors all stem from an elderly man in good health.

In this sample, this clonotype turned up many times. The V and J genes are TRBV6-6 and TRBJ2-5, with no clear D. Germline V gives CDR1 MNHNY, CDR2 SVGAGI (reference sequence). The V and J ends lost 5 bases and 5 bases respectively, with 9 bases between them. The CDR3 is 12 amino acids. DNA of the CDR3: TGTGCCAGCAGTCCGTCCGGGGAGACCCAGTACTTC. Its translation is CASSPSGETQYF.

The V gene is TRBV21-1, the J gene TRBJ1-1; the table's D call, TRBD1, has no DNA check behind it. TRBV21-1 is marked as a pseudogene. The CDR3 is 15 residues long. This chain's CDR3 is CANSGRTVLNTEAFF. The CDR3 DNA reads TGTGCCAACAGCGGCCGGACAGTGCTGAACACTGAAGCTTTCTTT.

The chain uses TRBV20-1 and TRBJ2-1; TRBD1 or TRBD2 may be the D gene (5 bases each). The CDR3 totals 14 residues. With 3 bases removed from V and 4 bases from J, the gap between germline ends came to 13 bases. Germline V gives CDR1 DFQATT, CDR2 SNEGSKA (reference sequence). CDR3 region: CSARGEIPYNEQFF. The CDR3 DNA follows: TGCAGTGCTAGGGGGGAAATACCATACAATGAGCAGTTCTTC.

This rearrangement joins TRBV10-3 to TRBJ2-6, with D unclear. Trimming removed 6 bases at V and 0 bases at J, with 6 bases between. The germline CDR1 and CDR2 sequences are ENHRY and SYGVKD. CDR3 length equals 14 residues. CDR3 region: CAIRTSSGANVLTF. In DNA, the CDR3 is TGTGCCATCAGAACAAGCTCTGGGGCCAACGTCCTGACTTTC.

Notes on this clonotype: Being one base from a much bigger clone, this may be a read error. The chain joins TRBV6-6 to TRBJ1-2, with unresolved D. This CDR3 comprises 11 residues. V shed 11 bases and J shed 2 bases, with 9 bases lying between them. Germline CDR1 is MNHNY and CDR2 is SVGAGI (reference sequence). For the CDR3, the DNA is TGTGCCGGCAATGAGAACTATGGCTACACCTTC. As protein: CAGNENYGYTF.

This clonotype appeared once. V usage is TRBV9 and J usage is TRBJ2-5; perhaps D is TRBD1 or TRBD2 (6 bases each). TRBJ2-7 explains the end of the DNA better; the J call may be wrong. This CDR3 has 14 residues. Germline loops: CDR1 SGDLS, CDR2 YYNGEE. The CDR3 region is CASSIGGGTYEQYF. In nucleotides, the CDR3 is TGTGCCAGCAGCATAGGAGGGGGAACCTACGAGCAGTACTTC.

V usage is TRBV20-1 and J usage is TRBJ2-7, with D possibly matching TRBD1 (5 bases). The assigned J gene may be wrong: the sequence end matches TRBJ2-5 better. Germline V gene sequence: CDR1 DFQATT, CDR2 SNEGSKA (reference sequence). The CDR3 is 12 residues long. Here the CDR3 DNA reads TGCAGTTCCGCCTCCCAGGGAGAGACCCAGTACTTC. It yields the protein CSSASQGETQYF.

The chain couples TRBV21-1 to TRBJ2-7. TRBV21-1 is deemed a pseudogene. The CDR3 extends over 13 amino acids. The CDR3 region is CASSKSRPYEQYF. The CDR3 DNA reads TGTGCCAGCAGCAAAAGCAGACCCTACGAGCAGTACTTC.

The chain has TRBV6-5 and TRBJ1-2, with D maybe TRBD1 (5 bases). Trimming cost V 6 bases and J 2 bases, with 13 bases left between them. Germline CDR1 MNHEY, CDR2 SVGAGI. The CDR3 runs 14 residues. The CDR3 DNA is TGTGCCAGCAGCTCCCCCCAGGGCAACTATGGCTACACCTTC. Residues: CASSSPQGNYGYTF.

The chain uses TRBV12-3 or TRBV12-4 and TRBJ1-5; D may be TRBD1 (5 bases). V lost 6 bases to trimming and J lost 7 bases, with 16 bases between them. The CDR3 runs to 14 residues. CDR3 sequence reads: CASSRPQGPQPQHF. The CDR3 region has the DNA TGTGCCAGCAGCCGGCCCCAGGGTCCCCAGCCCCAGCATTTT.

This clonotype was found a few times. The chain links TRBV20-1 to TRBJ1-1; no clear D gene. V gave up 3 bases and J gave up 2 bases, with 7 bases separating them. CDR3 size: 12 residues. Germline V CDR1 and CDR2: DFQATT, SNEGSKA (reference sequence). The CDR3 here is CSARVGNTEAFF. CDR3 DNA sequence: TGCAGTGCTAGGGTGGGAAACACTGAAGCTTTCTTT.

This CDR3 reads CRMAGNTDTQYF. The CDR3 DNA reads as TGCAGGATGGCGGGGAACACGGATACGCAGTATTTT. The chain couples TRBV20-1 to TRBJ2-3; maybe TRBD2 (6 bases). Germline assignment: CDR1 DFQATT and CDR2 SNEGSKA (reference sequence). The CDR3 is 12 amino acids.

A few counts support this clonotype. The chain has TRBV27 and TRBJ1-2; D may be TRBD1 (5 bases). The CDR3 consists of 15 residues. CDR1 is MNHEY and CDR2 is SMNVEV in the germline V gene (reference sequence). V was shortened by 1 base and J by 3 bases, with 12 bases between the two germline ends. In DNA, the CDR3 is TGTGCCAGCAGTTTATTAAGCAGGGCGGACTATGGCTACACCTTC. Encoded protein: CASSLLSRADYGYTF.

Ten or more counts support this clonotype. CDR3 bases: TGTGCCAGCCCCCCGGGGTCCCATCCCAACACAGATACGCAGTATTTT. It yields the protein CASPPGSHPNTDTQYF. This chain uses TRBV6-5 with TRBJ2-3; the D gene is possibly TRBD2 (5 bases). V gave up 8 bases and J gave up 2 bases, with 20 bases separating them. This CDR3 has 16 residues. Germline CDR1 MNHEY, CDR2 SVGAGI.

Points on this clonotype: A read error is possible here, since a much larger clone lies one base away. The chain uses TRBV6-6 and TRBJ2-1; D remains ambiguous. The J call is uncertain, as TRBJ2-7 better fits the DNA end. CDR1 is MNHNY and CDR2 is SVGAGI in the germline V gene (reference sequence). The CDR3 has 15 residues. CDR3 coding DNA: TGTGCCAGCCGAGAGTTGAGGAGCTCCTACAATGAGCAGTACTTC. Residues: CASRELRSSYNEQYF.

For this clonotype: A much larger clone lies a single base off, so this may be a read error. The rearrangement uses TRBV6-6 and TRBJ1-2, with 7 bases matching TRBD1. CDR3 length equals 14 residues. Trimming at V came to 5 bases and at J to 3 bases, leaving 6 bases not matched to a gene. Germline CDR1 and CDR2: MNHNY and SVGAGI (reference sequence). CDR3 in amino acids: CASSARDSHYGYTF. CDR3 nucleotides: TGTGCCAGCAGTGCCAGGGACAGTCACTATGGCTACACCTTC.

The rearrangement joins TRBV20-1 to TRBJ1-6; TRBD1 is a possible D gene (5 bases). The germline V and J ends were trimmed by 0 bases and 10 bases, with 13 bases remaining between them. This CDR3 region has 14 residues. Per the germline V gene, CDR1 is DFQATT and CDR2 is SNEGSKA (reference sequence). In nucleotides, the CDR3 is TGCAGTGCTAGAGATCAGGGACGAGACTCACCCCTCCACTTT. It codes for CSARDQGRDSPLHF.

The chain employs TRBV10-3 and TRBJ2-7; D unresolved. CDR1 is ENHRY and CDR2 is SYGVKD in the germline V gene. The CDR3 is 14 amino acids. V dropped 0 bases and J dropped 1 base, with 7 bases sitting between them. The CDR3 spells CAISESGQSYEQYF. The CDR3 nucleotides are TGTGCCATCAGTGAGTCAGGCCAGTCCTACGAGCAGTACTTC.

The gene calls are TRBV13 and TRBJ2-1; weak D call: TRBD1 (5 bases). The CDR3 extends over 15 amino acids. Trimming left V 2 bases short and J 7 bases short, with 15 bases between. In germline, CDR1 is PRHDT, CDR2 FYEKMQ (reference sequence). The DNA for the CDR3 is TGTGCCAGCAGCTTAACAGGTCCCGCAGGTAATGAGCAGTTCTTC. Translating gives CASSLTGPAGNEQFF.

The CDR3 spells CSARDPSGRGSYNEQFF. Written as DNA, the CDR3 is TGCAGTGCTAGAGACCCGTCGGGGCGGGGCTCCTACAATGAGCAGTTCTTC. The chain uses TRBV20-1 and TRBJ2-1, with D perhaps TRBD2 (6 bases). CDR3 length: 17 amino acids. The germline V gene encodes CDR1 DFQATT and CDR2 SNEGSKA (reference sequence). V lost 0 bases, J lost 0 bases, and 15 bases lay in between.

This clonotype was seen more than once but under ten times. The CDR3 region has the DNA TGTGCCAGCAGCGTTGACAGGGCGGCTAACTATGGCTACACCTTC. Encoded protein: CASSVDRAANYGYTF. This sequence joins TRBV7-2 and TRBJ1-2, with TRBD1 matching 7 bases. After removal of 5 bases from V and 0 bases from J, the junction contained 6 bases not matched to a gene. This CDR3 has 15 amino acids. Germline V lookup: CDR1 SGHTA, CDR2 FQGNSA.

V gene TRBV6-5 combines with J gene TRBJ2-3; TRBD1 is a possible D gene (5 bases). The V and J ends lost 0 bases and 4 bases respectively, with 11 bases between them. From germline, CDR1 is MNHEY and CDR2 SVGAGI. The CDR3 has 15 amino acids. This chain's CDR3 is CASSYSRVRADTQYF. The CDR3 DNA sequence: TGTGCCAGCAGTTACTCCCGGGTCAGGGCAGATACGCAGTATTTT.

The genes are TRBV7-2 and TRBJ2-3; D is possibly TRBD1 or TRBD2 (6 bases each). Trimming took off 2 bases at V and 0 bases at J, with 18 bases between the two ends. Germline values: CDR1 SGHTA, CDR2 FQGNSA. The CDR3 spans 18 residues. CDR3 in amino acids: CASSLRLVGARSTDTQYF. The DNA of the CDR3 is TGTGCCAGCAGCTTACGACTAGTGGGGGCTCGTAGCACAGATACGCAGTATTTT. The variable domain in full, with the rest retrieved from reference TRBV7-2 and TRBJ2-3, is GAGVSQSPSNKVTEKGKDVELRCDPISGHTALYWYRQSLGQGLEFLIYFQGNSAPDKSGLPSDRFSAERTGGSVSTLTIQRTQQEDSAVYLCASSLRLVGARSTDTQYFGPGTRLTVL.

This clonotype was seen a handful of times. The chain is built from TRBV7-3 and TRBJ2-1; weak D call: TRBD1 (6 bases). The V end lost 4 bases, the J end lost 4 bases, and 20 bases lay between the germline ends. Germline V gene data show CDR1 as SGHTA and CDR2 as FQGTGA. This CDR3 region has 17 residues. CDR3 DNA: TGTGCCAGCAGCTCGGGACCCCCTGGGGGCCTATACAATGAGCAGTTCTTC. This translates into CASSSGPPGGLYNEQFF.

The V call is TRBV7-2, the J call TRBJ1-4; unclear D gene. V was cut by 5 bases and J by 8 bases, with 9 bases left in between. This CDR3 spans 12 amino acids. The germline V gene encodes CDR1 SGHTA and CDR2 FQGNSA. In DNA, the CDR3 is TGTGCCAGCAGCCCGATCGGGGAAAAACTGTTTTTT. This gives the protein CASSPIGEKLFF.

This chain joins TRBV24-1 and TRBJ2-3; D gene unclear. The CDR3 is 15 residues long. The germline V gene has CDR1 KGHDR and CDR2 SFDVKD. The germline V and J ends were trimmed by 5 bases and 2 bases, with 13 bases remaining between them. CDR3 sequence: CATSGPARNTDTQYF. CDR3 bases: TGTGCCACCAGTGGACCGGCTAGAAACACAGATACGCAGTATTTT.